This TCR beta chain is from a study of blood T cells in healthy people across ages. The authors ran a second PCR of about 7 to 12 cycles using a sample-barcoded 5' primer and a J-beta primer mix. A single record per CDR3 protein comes from TCRdb applying MiXCR to the 5' RACE reads. Seen here are about 670,000 distinct CDR3 sequences, 35% to 50% observed once, and the top ten hold 25% to 35%. The CDR3 runs 16 residues. V lost 8 bases and J lost 6; bases outside the gene matches: 18. Germline V gives CDR1 KGHSH, CDR2 LQKENI. Sequencing used blood. This receptor was obtained from a man older than 75 in good health. The chain employs TRBV18 and TRBJ1-2, with TRBD1 identical over 7 bases. The CDR3, as DNA: TGTGCCAGCGCTTTCCCTTCCGACAGGGTCCACAATGGCTACACCTTC. It codes for CASAFPSDRVHNGYTF.